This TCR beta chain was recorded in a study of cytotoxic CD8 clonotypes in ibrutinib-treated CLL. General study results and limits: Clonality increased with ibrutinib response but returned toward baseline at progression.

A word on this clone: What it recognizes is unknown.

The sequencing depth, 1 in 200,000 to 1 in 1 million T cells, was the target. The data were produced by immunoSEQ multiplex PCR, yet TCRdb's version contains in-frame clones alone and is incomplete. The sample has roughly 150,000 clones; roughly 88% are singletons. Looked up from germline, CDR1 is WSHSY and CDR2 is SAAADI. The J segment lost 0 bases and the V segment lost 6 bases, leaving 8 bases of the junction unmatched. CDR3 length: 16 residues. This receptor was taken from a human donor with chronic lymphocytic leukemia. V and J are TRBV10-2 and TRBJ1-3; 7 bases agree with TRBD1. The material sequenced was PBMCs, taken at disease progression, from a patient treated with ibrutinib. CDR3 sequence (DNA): TGCGCCAGCAGCTCGGGACAGTCTAACTCTGGAAACACCATATATTTT. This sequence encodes CASSSGQSNSGNTIYF.